This TCR beta chain was obtained from a study of shared clonotypes between healthy human individuals (dated by TCRdb to the early 2020s). Turning to the overall study: A couple of women and a few men aged 18 to 49 years were included in the cohort. Per donor, three plates each were used for CD4 naive and CD4 memory, two for CD8 naive, and one for CD8 memory. To estimate repertoire size and how much clonotype sharing occurs between individuals, the study deeply sequenced the blood TCR repertoires of five healthy adults. Libraries were prepared and TCR repertoires were sequenced by different laboratories using diverse techniques, in order to increase sequencing depth and limit assay-specific biases. Leukapheresis yielded between about 0.94 and 9 billion PBMCs per donor.

Here is what the overall study found, with its caveats: Incomplete sequencing was indicated by rarefaction of sorted-subset datasets, despite the large sequencing depth. Pairwise subsampling led to the expectation that sequencing depth would affect the degree of clonotype sharing among donors. The genetic and exposure-history diversity represented was limited by the small number of donors. Sharing across a handful of donors was observed for around 4.8% of naive CD4, 3.5% of naive CD8, roughly 2.4% of memory CD4, and around 0.4% of memory CD8 clonotypes. Larger estimated clonotype richness was generally found for naive subsets than for memory subsets. Sampling was limited to blood, and TCR repertoires in tissue likely differ from TCR repertoires in blood. Higher generation probabilities were observed for clonotypes shared by all four sorted-subset donors than for non-shared clonotypes.

The donors were healthy, HIV-negative adults who had no recently reported acute infections or vaccinations. Every donor was a Caucasian adult living in Nashville, Tennessee, USA. Magnetic negative selection was used to enrich CD4+ T cells, after which naive cells were positively selected on CD45RA and the negative fraction became the memory subset. After blood collection by leukapheresis, PBMCs were isolated using Ficoll-Histopaque density gradient centrifugation and then cryopreserved in the vapor phase of liquid nitrogen. Analytical flow cytometry was used to check the purity and quantity of each magnetically sorted T cell population. Genomic DNA was isolated from every sorted fraction and measured by UV absorbance on a Nanodrop 2000c. TCR CDR3 regions were amplified from genomic DNA by multiplex PCR using the deep immunoSEQ assay. Extracted genomic DNA from each cell subset was distributed evenly across all wells of several immunoSEQ 96-well plates, and each plate was treated as a replicate. Each replicate PCR for sorted subsets received around 0.2 ug genomic DNA, equal to roughly 30,000 T cell genomes. Purified libraries were quantified with a Qubit 3.0 fluorometer, sized on a Bioanalyzer 2100, and re-quantified with the KAPA Library Quantification kit. Every immunoSEQ 96-well plate was sequenced on a dedicated single-read 150-cycle Illumina NextSeq 550 flow cell. As for the authors' bioinformatics: The immunoSEQ output contained only junctional sequences without quality scores, so filtering could not match that applied to full-length reads. To assign V/J genes and CDR3, sequences were annotated against IMGT germline references using PyIR, a Python wrapper for IgBLAST v1.9. Reads with weak V/J assignments (E-value above 1e-6), missing CDR3, stop codons, out-of-frame junctions, or ambiguous translated residues were removed. V3J clonotypes were defined as sequences sharing the same inferred V gene, J gene, and CDR3 amino acid sequence. The percentage overlap between two repertoires was calculated by dividing the number of shared unique clonotypes by the size of the smaller repertoire. RTK rarefaction, the Chao1 estimator, and Recon v2.1 estimates of unobserved clonotypes were used to assess repertoire richness. OLGA was used to compute generation probabilities for all TCRbeta clonotypes that the gDNA method yielded from a few donors. Held by TCRdb, this immuneACCESS table contains in-frame sequences only and omits some clones. Under half of the omission traces to an unresolved V gene where checked; the cause of the rest is unknown. The D gene and trimming were derived from the DNA, and the V and J assignments and clone size from that table. This sample is represented by fewer than 3 million clones; under 95% of them were singletons. The ten largest make up 0.37% of the sample.

Worth noting for this clone: Its antigen remains unidentified. No clone much larger than this one lies a single base away; base qualities are absent.

Trimming at the junction amounts to 4 bases on V and 6 bases on J, and the germline ends lie 15 bases apart. CDR1 and CDR2, per the germline V gene, are SNHLY and FYNNEI. The CDR3 goes from the cysteine to the phenylalanine over 15 residues. Only the CDR3 region is kept as DNA, spanning 45 bases read in frame from base 1. The sample was naive CD4+ T cells from PBMCs. The sample's cell subset or site label, decoded: CD45RA+ positively selected. This clonotype was sampled from a young man in good health. Some clones in this sample may be carry-over from other donors' samples. Recombination joined TRBV2 with TRBJ2-2; TRBD1 is perhaps the D gene, given 6 matching bases. Read as DNA, the sequence is TGTGCCAGCAGTGGGCTAGGGGGATCGGCCGGGGAGCTGTTTTTT. This yields the protein CASSGLGGSAGELFF. Here the CDR3 is joined to the reference TRBV2 and TRBJ2-2 genes, and the full variable domain is: EPEVTQTPSHQVTQMGQEVILRCVPISNHLYFYWYRQILGQKVEFLVSFYNNEISEKSEIFDDQFSVERPDGSNFTLKIRSTKLEDSAMYFCASSGLGGSAGELFFGEGSRLTVL.